Below are 21 T cell receptor beta chains sequenced from a single sample in a study of Graves' ophthalmopathy and Graves' hyperthyroidism. As the template, RNA transcripts were used to amplify TCR beta CDR3 regions. Amplification began with first-round RT-PCR using HTBI primers, then second-round multiplex PCR was performed. Each CDR3 protein gets one entry after TCRdb re-called the multiplex PCR reads with MiXCR. The repertoire includes 360,000 or so distinct CDR3 sequences, about 18% of them detected once, and roughly 1.4% sits in the top ten. What was sequenced was peripheral blood. The origin of the receptors is a woman aged 18-29 years with Graves' ophthalmopathy.

The table lists this clonotype with many counts. CDR3 DNA sequence: TGTGCCAGTAGTCCCTGGGACGATAGCAATCAGCCCCAGCATTTT. Amino acids: CASSPWDDSNQPQHF. The chain employs TRBV19 and TRBJ1-5; tentative D call: TRBD1 (5 bases). Per germline, CDR1 LNHDA and CDR2 SQIVND (reference sequence). Trimming removed 5 bases at V and 0 bases at J, with 11 bases between. There are 15 residues in the CDR3.

This clonotype was picked up many times. The chain couples TRBV6-5 to TRBJ2-4; possibly TRBD1 for D (5 bases). Between the trimmed V and J ends, which lost 2 bases and 9 bases, there was a span of 17 bases. Germline lookup yields CDR1 MNHEY and CDR2 SVGAGI. The CDR3 length is 15 residues. The DNA for the CDR3 is TGTGCCAGCAGTTACACAGACAGTTGGGTCGGCATTCAGTACTTC. Its protein product is CASSYTDSWVGIQYF.

This CDR3 is CASSDNLGETQYF. The CDR3 region has the DNA TGTGCCAGCAGTGATAACTTGGGAGAGACCCAGTACTTC. The gene calls are TRBV12-3 or TRBV12-4 and TRBJ2-5; D remains unclear. This CDR3 comprises 13 residues. Between the trimmed V and J ends, which lost 5 bases and 4 bases, there was a span of 11 bases.

In this sample, this clonotype turned up many times. The chain joins TRBV20-1 to TRBJ1-5; maybe TRBD1 (5 bases). The V end lost 3 bases, the J end lost 5 bases, and 11 bases lay between the germline ends. CDR3 length: 13 amino acids. Germline CDR1 DFQATT, CDR2 SNEGSKA (reference sequence). The CDR3, as DNA: TGCAGTGCTAGCACACCGGGGGATCAGCCCCAGCATTTT. Residues: CSASTPGDQPQHF.

This clonotype was seen more than once but under ten times. V and J are TRBV6-1 and TRBJ1-2; no clear D gene. CDR3 size: 12 residues. The ends were cut back, 6 bases at V and 4 bases at J, with 9 bases in the middle. Germline V gives CDR1 MNHNS, CDR2 SASEGT. In DNA, the CDR3 is TGTGCCAGCAGGTCCGGGAGCTATGGCTACACCTTC. It yields the protein CASRSGSYGYTF.

This clonotype was recorded many times. This chain connects TRBV20-1 to TRBJ2-5, with D possibly TRBD1 on 6 matching bases. The CDR3 runs 15 residues. Germline lookup yields CDR1 DFQATT and CDR2 SNEGSKA (reference sequence). Trimming stripped 1 base from V and 1 base from J, with 13 bases between. The CDR3: CSARGIGRGQETQYF. The CDR3 DNA is TGCAGTGCTAGAGGGATCGGCAGGGGCCAAGAGACCCAGTACTTC.

The genes are TRBV25-1 and TRBJ2-7; 7 nucleotides match TRBD1. The V gene's germline CDR1 is MGHDK and CDR2 SYGVNS. The CDR3 runs to 13 residues. Unmatched junction bases numbered 9, after V lost 4 bases and J lost 9 bases. The CDR3 spells CASSGFGRTGQYF. The CDR3 bases are TGTGCCAGCAGTGGTTTCGGGCGGACAGGGCAGTACTTC.

The table lists this clonotype with many counts. The V and J genes are TRBV30 and TRBJ1-1; perhaps TRBD1 as D (5 bases). The CDR3 has 13 residues. The V and J ends lost 4 bases and 1 base respectively, with 10 bases between them. Germline loops: CDR1 GTSNPN, CDR2 SVGIG (reference sequence). CDR3 in DNA: TGTGCCTGGATGAAACAGGCGAACACTGAAGCTTTCTTT. Its protein is CAWMKQANTEAFF.

The chain couples TRBV10-2 to TRBJ1-1; no firm D call. V gave up 3 bases and J gave up 6 bases, with 11 bases separating them. Per the germline V gene, CDR1 is WSHSY and CDR2 is SAAADI. The CDR3 is made up of 13 amino acids. CDR3 nucleotides: TGCGCCAGCAGTGACGACATTGTCGCTGAAGCTTTCTTT. Amino acids: CASSDDIVAEAFF.

This clonotype showed up many times. The chain links TRBV29-1 to TRBJ2-2; 9 bases are shared with TRBD2. Germline V gene lookup returns CDR1 SQVTM and CDR2 ANQGSEA. The CDR3 consists of 14 residues. With 6 bases clipped from V and 5 bases from J, the junction kept 7 bases outside the gene matches. In nucleotides, the CDR3 is TGCAGCGTCGGAAGCGGGGGGACGACCGGGGAGCTGTTTTTT. This translates into CSVGSGGTTGELFF.

This clonotype was recorded many times. The chain recombines TRBV19 with TRBJ2-2; no reliable D call. This CDR3 is 14 amino acids long. In germline, CDR1 is LNHDA, CDR2 SQIVND (reference sequence). The V end lost 8 bases, the J end lost 4 bases, and 14 bases lay between the germline ends. The CDR3 region has the DNA TGTGCCAGTCAGGAGCTTATAGTCACCGGGGAGCTGTTTTTT. This translates into CASQELIVTGELFF.

This clonotype was detected ten times or more. The V gene is TRBV15, the J gene TRBJ1-5; D may be TRBD1 (5 bases). Germline assignment: CDR1 LNHNV and CDR2 YYDKDF (reference sequence). V lost 1 base and J lost 3, with 10 bases in between. This CDR3 comprises 15 residues. The CDR3 sequence is CATSRVGDDNQPQHF. CDR3 sequence (DNA): TGTGCCACCAGCAGAGTCGGGGACGACAATCAGCCCCAGCATTTT.

There are a few counts of this clonotype. The CDR3 sequence is CASSTRTGGDEQYF. CDR3 nucleotides: TGCGCCAGCAGCACTCGGACAGGGGGGGACGAGCAGTACTTC. V is TRBV4-3 and J is TRBJ2-7, with 10 positions matching TRBD1. The CDR3 consists of 14 residues. The germline V gene encodes CDR1 LGHNA and CDR2 YSLEER. J was trimmed by 5 bases and V by 5 bases; bases with no gene match: 6.

Many counts were recorded for this clonotype. V usage is TRBV28 and J usage is TRBJ2-2; D may be TRBD2 (6 bases). Trimming pared 2 bases from V and 2 bases from J, leaving 9 bases between. This CDR3 comprises 15 residues. Germline V lookup: CDR1 MDHEN, CDR2 SYDVKM. The CDR3 nucleotides are TGTGCCAGCAGTTTAACCGGGAGTAACACCGGGGAGCTGTTTTTT. Translating it yields CASSLTGSNTGELFF.

This clonotype was seen many times. Written as DNA, the CDR3 is TGTGCCAGCGGAAGGACTAATCAGCCCCAGCATTTT. Translating gives CASGRTNQPQHF. The V call is TRBV28, the J call TRBJ1-5; D gene uncertain. The CDR3 sequence is 12 residues long. Germline assignment: CDR1 MDHEN and CDR2 SYDVKM. The V end lost 8 bases, the J end lost 4 bases, and 9 bases lay between the germline ends.

This clonotype has ten or more counts. V gene TRBV28 combines with J gene TRBJ2-7, with D possibly matching TRBD2 (6 bases). The V gene's germline CDR1 is MDHEN and CDR2 SYDVKM. The CDR3 runs 12 residues. Trimming took 6 bases from V and 4 from J, leaving 10 bases between them. The CDR3 region has the DNA TGTGCCAGCAGCTCAGGGAGGTACGAGCAGTACTTC. Translated: CASSSGRYEQYF.

This clonotype was observed many times. J is TRBJ2-7 and V is TRBV30; TRBD2 might be the D (6 bases). The CDR3 covers 13 residues. The germline V and J ends were trimmed by 3 bases and 6 bases, with 15 bases remaining between them. Germline V gene sequence: CDR1 GTSNPN, CDR2 SVGIG (reference sequence). This CDR3 reads CAWRLTSAGEQYF. CDR3 sequence (DNA): TGTGCCTGGAGGTTGACTAGTGCGGGCGAGCAGTACTTC.

This clonotype was observed many times. This rearrangement joins TRBV18 to TRBJ2-5; no clear D gene. V was clipped by 2 bases and J by 5 bases, with 15 bases between them. The CDR3 extends over 15 amino acids. Germline V gene data show CDR1 as KGHSH and CDR2 as LQKENI. Here the CDR3 reads CASSPVGLTRETQYF. In DNA, the CDR3 is TGTGCCAGCTCACCAGTGGGCCTCACCAGGGAGACCCAGTACTTC.

This clonotype was counted many times. The chain has TRBV6-2 or TRBV6-3 and TRBJ2-2; D remains ambiguous. CDR1 is MNHEY, CDR2 SVGEGT, per germline. The germline V and J ends were trimmed by 5 bases and 4 bases, with 5 bases remaining between them. This CDR3 region has 12 residues. The CDR3 protein is CASSRSTGELFF. The DNA of the CDR3 is TGTGCCAGCAGTAGGAGCACCGGGGAGCTGTTTTTT.

The sample holds many counts of this clonotype. This rearrangement joins TRBV12-3 or TRBV12-4 to TRBJ2-5; TRBD2 matches 7 bases. After removal of 3 bases from V and 3 bases from J, the junction contained 10 bases not matched to a gene. The CDR3 contains 16 residues. The chain's CDR3 is CASSFRDYVFKETQYF. The DNA of the CDR3 is TGTGCCAGCAGTTTCCGGGACTACGTATTCAAAGAGACCCAGTACTTC.

This clonotype was counted many times. The CDR3 nucleotides read TGTGCCAGCGGACCTCCTGGGGAAACCGGGGAGCTGTTTTTT. The encoded protein is CASGPPGETGELFF. V is TRBV28 and J is TRBJ2-2; D remains unclear. There are 14 residues in the CDR3. CDR1 and CDR2 from the germline V gene are MDHEN and SYDVKM. V lost 8 bases to trimming and J lost 5 bases, with 15 bases between them.